These 11 T cell receptor beta chains originate from one sample sequenced in a study of response to subunit inactivated influenza vaccine. TCRdb redid the calling of the RT-PCR reads with MiXCR, one entry per CDR3 protein. Here the sample spans around 790,000 distinct CDR3 sequences, 21% being singletons. Sequencing was performed on PBMCs from blood, taken more than 4 days after vaccination. The receptors come from a man in his forties or fifties who received an inactivated influenza vaccine.

The gene calls are TRBV4-3 and TRBJ2-1, with 9 bases aligning to TRBD2. The length of the CDR3 is 18 residues. Germline trimming cut 0 bases from V and 4 bases from J; bases unmatched to any gene: 10. The germline V gene has CDR1 LGHNA and CDR2 YSLEER. CDR3 in DNA: TGCGCCAGCAGCCAAGACTTCCCGACTAGCGGAATTTACAATGAGCAGTTCTTC. Amino acid sequence: CASSQDFPTSGIYNEQFF.

This sequence joins TRBV12-3 or TRBV12-4 and TRBJ2-3; TRBD2 agrees at 9 bases. The V and J ends lost 5 bases and 5 bases, in that order; junction bases with no gene match: 14. This CDR3 is built from 17 residues. In nucleotides, the CDR3 is TGTGCCAGCAGTAAAGGGTCCAGCGGGGGGCCGGGAGATACGCAGTATTTT. This codes for CASSKGSSGGPGDTQYF.

V usage is TRBV18 and J usage is TRBJ2-5; D is ambiguous. V lost 1 base to trimming and J lost 1 base, with 13 bases between them. Germline CDR1 reads KGHSH; CDR2 reads LQKENI. This CDR3 has 16 amino acids. CDR3 sequence reads: CASSPRAQTSQETQYF. The CDR3 coding sequence is TGTGCCAGCTCACCACGTGCGCAAACCTCCCAAGAGACCCAGTACTTC.

This clonotype was counted only a few times. The chain is built from TRBV7-8 and TRBJ2-1; no clear D gene. This CDR3 has 15 amino acids. V lost 5 bases and J 8 bases, leaving 19 bases between the germline ends. From germline, CDR1 is SGHVS and CDR2 FQNEAQ. CDR3 loop: CASSVRASLRDEQFF. The CDR3 bases are TGTGCCAGCAGCGTTAGAGCCTCTTTACGCGATGAGCAGTTCTTC. Supplemented by reference TRBV7-8 and TRBJ2-1, the full variable domain reads GAGVSQSPRYKVAKRGQDVALRCDPISGHVSLFWYQQALGQGPEFLTYFQNEAQLDKSGLPSDRFFAERPEGSVSTLKIQRTQQEDSAVYLCASSVRASLRDEQFFGPGTRLTVL.

The CDR3 DNA is TGCGCCAGCAGCACTAGCGGCGCTCCCACAGATACGCAGTATTTT. It yields the protein CASSTSGAPTDTQYF. The rearrangement joins TRBV5-1 to TRBJ2-3; 8 bases fit TRBD2. V was pared by 4 bases and J by 2 bases, with 6 bases of the junction left unmatched. This CDR3 spans 15 amino acids. The germline gives CDR1 SGHRS, CDR2 YFSETQ.

The rearrangement uses TRBV20-1 and TRBJ2-1; weak D call: TRBD2 (6 bases). Trimming cost V 6 bases and J 0 bases, with 9 bases left between them. CDR1 is DFQATT, CDR2 SNEGSKA, per germline (reference sequence). CDR3 length equals 13 residues. The chain's CDR3 is CSAAGLSYNEQFF. CDR3 nucleotides: TGCAGTGCCGCGGGACTCTCCTACAATGAGCAGTTCTTC.

This clonotype showed up just a few times. One junction end does not reproduce the germline sequence, and a read error may be involved. The J gene is TRBJ2-6, the V gene TRBV4-1, with D uncertain. Per germline, CDR1 MGHRA and CDR2 YSYEKL. The CDR3 is 16 residues long. The CDR3 nucleotides are TGCGCCAGCAGGCAAGTGGGTCGCTCTGGGGCCAACGTCCTGACTTTC. Translating gives CASRQVGRSGANVLTF.

CDR3 DNA: TGTGCCAGCAGCTTGGTGACTGACCTAGCCAAAAACATTCAGTACTTC. Residues: CASSLVTDLAKNIQYF. The chain is built from TRBV5-5 and TRBJ2-4; D is unresolved. This CDR3 comprises 16 residues. Between the trimmed V and J ends, which lost 0 bases and 0 bases, there was a span of 10 bases. The germline gives CDR1 SGHKS, CDR2 YYEKEE (reference sequence).

This chain connects TRBV7-2 to TRBJ2-7; D remains ambiguous. V dropped 4 bases and J dropped 6 bases, with 13 bases sitting between them. Germline V gene lookup returns CDR1 SGHTA and CDR2 FQGNSA. There are 13 residues in the CDR3. Here the CDR3 DNA reads TGTGCCAGCAGCTCCCTGCTGGTCCGCGAGCAGTACTTC. As protein: CASSSLLVREQYF.

This chain links TRBV6-2 or TRBV6-3 with TRBJ1-1; TRBD1 aligns across 8 bases. J lost 3 bases, V lost 8 bases, and 5 bases had no gene match. CDR3 size: 13 residues. Germline V gene sequence: CDR1 MNHEY, CDR2 SVGEGT. The chain's CDR3 is CASGDRYYTEAFF. For the CDR3, the DNA is TGTGCCAGCGGGGACAGGTACTACACTGAAGCTTTCTTT.

The V and J genes are TRBV20-1 and TRBJ2-7, with a possible D match to TRBD1 (5 bases). The V gene's germline CDR1 is DFQATT and CDR2 SNEGSKA (reference sequence). Trimming took 3 bases from V and 3 from J, leaving 12 bases between them. This CDR3 has 13 residues. This CDR3 reads CSASVGRVYEQYF. In nucleotides, the CDR3 is TGCAGTGCTAGTGTCGGCAGGGTCTACGAGCAGTACTTC.